The 20 T cell receptor beta chains below come from one sample, sequenced in a study of control samples from healthy donors and cancer patients (TCRdb year 2020). The receptor library was made with the immunoSEQ multiplex PCR assay. TCRdb's version of the immuneACCESS table is confined to in-frame rearrangements and falls short of the full clone set. An unresolved V gene accounts for under half of the shortfall where checked; the remainder is of unknown origin. Recorded for this sample are more than 70,000 clones; just under 90% of them occurred a single time. The ten largest clonotypes hold roughly a fifth of the sample. Sequenced input: PBMCs. These receptor sequences come from a man aged 55 to 70 with lung cancer.

This clone has just one count. The chain is built from TRBV25-1 and TRBJ1-6, with a possible D match to TRBD1 (5 bases). The germline gives CDR1 MGHDK, CDR2 SYGVNS. V lost 1 base and J 0 bases, leaving 13 bases between the germline ends. The CDR3 spans 18 residues. CDR3 region: CASSESRVQSSYNSPLHF. Written as DNA, the CDR3 is TGTGCCAGCAGTGAATCCAGGGTCCAAAGCTCCTATAATTCACCCCTCCACTTT.

This chain connects TRBV6-5 to TRBJ1-6; TRBD1 might be the D (6 bases). V was cut by 5 bases and J by 5 bases, with 7 bases left in between. Germline assignment: CDR1 MNHEY and CDR2 SVGAGI. The CDR3 length is 13 residues. The CDR3 sequence: CASSQGNNSPLHF. The CDR3 DNA is TGTGCCAGCAGTCAGGGGAATAATTCACCCCTCCACTTT.

This chain connects TRBV18 to TRBJ2-3; 7 bases map to TRBD2. Trimming cost V 2 bases and J 5 bases; bases outside gene matches: 7. The germline gives CDR1 KGHSH, CDR2 LQKENI. This CDR3 is built from 15 residues. Here the CDR3 DNA reads TGTGCCAGCTCACCAGCGGGGGAAAAGGGAGATACGCAGTATTTT. Translation gives CASSPAGEKGDTQYF.

The chain combines TRBV18 with TRBJ2-6, with D possibly being TRBD1 (6 bases). The CDR3 is 17 residues long. CDR1 is KGHSH, CDR2 LQKENI, per germline. The V and J ends lost 5 bases and 3 bases respectively, with 17 bases between them. In DNA form, the CDR3 reads TGTGCCAGCTCAGCCTACAGGGAAGGGGATGGGGCCAACGTCCTGACTTTC. Its protein product is CASSAYREGDGANVLTF.

The chain couples TRBV4-1 to TRBJ2-7, with 8 positions matching TRBD1. This CDR3 has 14 amino acids. V shed 3 bases and J 3 bases; nucleotides not matched to a gene: 4. CDR1 is MGHRA, CDR2 YSYEKL, per germline. CDR3 DNA: TGCGCCAGCAGCCACCCAGGGGGCCGCTACGAGCAGTACTTC. Residues: CASSHPGGRYEQYF.

The chain couples TRBV27 to TRBJ1-1, with a weak D call TRBD1 (6 bases). Per the germline V gene, CDR1 is MNHEY and CDR2 is SMNVEV (reference sequence). This CDR3 has 13 residues. V was cut by 8 bases and J by 3 bases, with 13 bases left in between. CDR3 sequence reads: CASADGGHTEAFF. The CDR3 DNA reads as TGTGCCAGCGCCGACGGGGGGCACACTGAAGCTTTCTTT.

This clone occurred a few times. The V call is TRBV5-4, the J call TRBJ1-3, with 8 bases lining up with TRBD1. V shed 4 bases and J 0 bases; nucleotides not matched to a gene: 6. Germline V lookup: CDR1 SGHNT, CDR2 YYREEE (reference sequence). This CDR3 is 16 amino acids long. The CDR3 nucleotides read TGTGCCAGCAGCCCGGACAGGGTTTCCTCTGGAAACACCATATATTTT. Protein: CASSPDRVSSGNTIYF.

This clone has just one count. The rearrangement joins TRBV30 to TRBJ2-6; 7 bases are a match to TRBD2. Germline-derived CDR1 and CDR2 are GTSNPN and SVGIG (reference sequence). This CDR3 contains 16 residues. V was pared by 2 bases and J by 0 bases, with 4 bases of the junction left unmatched. The CDR3, as DNA: TGTGCCTGGAGTATTGGCGGGAGCTCTGGGGCCAACGTCCTGACTTTC. Translation: CAWSIGGSSGANVLTF. The complete variable domain, with remaining parts taken from reference TRBV30 and TRBJ2-6, reads SQTIHQWPATLVQPVGSPLSLECTVEGTSNPNLYWYRQAAGRGLQLLFYSVGIGQISSEVPQNLSASRPQDRQFILSSKKLLLSDSGFYLCAWSIGGSSGANVLTFGAGSRLTVL.

This chain joins TRBV5-1 and TRBJ1-3; TRBD1 matches at 7 bases. Germline CDR1 is SGHRS and CDR2 is YFSETQ. The CDR3 has 15 residues. V shed 2 bases, J shed 1 base, and the junction held 3 bases outside the gene matches. CDR3 sequence reads: CASSFTGVSGNTIYF. CDR3 DNA: TGCGCCAGCAGCTTTACAGGGGTTTCTGGAAACACCATATATTTT.

The genes are TRBV3-1 (or the pseudogene TRBV3-2) and TRBJ2-2, with 7 positions matching TRBD2. With V trimmed by 8 bases and J by 7 bases, 1 base remained unmatched. CDR1 and CDR2 from the germline V gene are LGHDT and YNNKEL (reference sequence). The CDR3 has 11 residues. CDR3 protein: CASGGDGELFF. The CDR3 nucleotides read TGTGCCAGCGGGGGGGACGGGGAGCTGTTTTTT.

This chain links TRBV18 with TRBJ2-5; 7 positions match TRBD1. This CDR3 spans 15 amino acids. Germline trimming cut 3 bases from V and 1 base from J; bases unmatched to any gene: 5. The germline gives CDR1 KGHSH, CDR2 LQKENI. CDR3: CASSPEQGRQETQYF. For the CDR3, the DNA is TGTGCCAGCTCACCCGAACAGGGGCGCCAAGAGACCCAGTACTTC.

The J gene is TRBJ1-4, the V gene TRBV5-1, with TRBD1 matching over 9 bases. The CDR3 consists of 15 residues. J gave up 6 bases and V 4 bases, and 7 bases lay outside the gene matches. The germline V gene has CDR1 SGHRS and CDR2 YFSETQ. In DNA, the CDR3 is TGCGCCAGCAGCGATACAGGGGGCATCGATGAAAAACTGTTTTTT. Its protein product is CASSDTGGIDEKLFF.

The V gene is TRBV5-4, the J gene TRBJ2-5; 11 bases are shared with TRBD2. Germline assignment: CDR1 SGHNT and CDR2 YYREEE (reference sequence). Unmatched junction bases numbered 8, after V lost 1 base and J lost 3 bases. The length of the CDR3 is 17 residues. The CDR3 sequence: CASSLLWLAGGEETQYF. CDR3 in DNA: TGTGCCAGCAGCTTGTTGTGGTTAGCGGGAGGGGAAGAGACCCAGTACTTC. The whole variable domain, filled in from reference TRBV5-4 and TRBJ2-5, reads ETGVTQSPTHLIKTRGQQVTLRCSSQSGHNTVSWYQQALGQGPQFIFQYYREEENGRGNFPPRFSGLQFPNYSSELNVNALELDDSALYLCASSLLWLAGGEETQYFGPGTRLLVL.

CDR3 residues: CAWSVGRTGTYNEQFF. CDR3 sequence (DNA): TGTGCCTGGAGTGTAGGGAGGACAGGGACCTACAATGAGCAGTTCTTC. This chain connects TRBV30 to TRBJ2-1, with 8 bases lining up with TRBD1. CDR3 length: 16 amino acids. The J segment lost 2 bases and the V segment lost 0 bases, leaving 6 bases of the junction unmatched. Germline CDR1 reads GTSNPN; CDR2 reads SVGIG (reference sequence).

The chain carries TRBV10-1 and TRBJ2-1, with 7 bases fitting TRBD1. The CDR3 is made up of 13 amino acids. Germline V gives CDR1 WNHNN, CDR2 SYGVQD (reference sequence). The V gene end was trimmed by 10 bases and the J gene end by 4 bases; junction bases not matched to a gene: 7. The DNA of the CDR3 is TGCGCCACCTCACAGGGGAAGTACAATGAGCAGTTCTTC. Translating it yields CATSQGKYNEQFF.

The chain joins TRBV11-3 to TRBJ2-5; 8 bases are a match to TRBD1. Germline V gene lookup returns CDR1 SGHNT and CDR2 YENEEA. J gave up 3 bases and V 6 bases, and 9 bases lay outside the gene matches. The CDR3 is 15 amino acids. Here the CDR3 reads CASRSQGAGKETQYF. As DNA, the CDR3 is TGTGCCAGCAGATCCCAGGGGGCCGGTAAAGAGACCCAGTACTTC.

For the CDR3, the DNA is TGTGCCAGCAGCGTATGGGCTAGCACAGATACGCAGTATTTT. Residues: CASSVWASTDTQYF. The chain employs TRBV9 and TRBJ2-3; no clear D gene. V was trimmed by 1 base and J by 0 bases, leaving 6 bases between them. The CDR3 consists of 14 residues. CDR1 is SGDLS, CDR2 YYNGEE, per germline.

The V gene is TRBV6-5, the J gene TRBJ2-3; TRBD2 is a possible D gene (7 bases). This CDR3 contains 14 residues. CDR1 and CDR2 from the germline V gene are MNHEY and SVGAGI. V was clipped by 8 bases and J by 2 bases, with 14 bases between them. In nucleotides, the CDR3 is TGTGCCAGCTGGAGGGGGGGATCCACAGATACGCAGTATTTT. It yields the protein CASWRGGSTDTQYF.

This sequence joins TRBV3-1 (or the pseudogene TRBV3-2) and TRBJ2-3; D unresolved. The CDR3 runs to 12 residues. V was trimmed by 0 bases and J by 6 bases, leaving 4 bases between them. CDR1 and CDR2 from the germline V gene are LGHDT and YNNKEL (reference sequence). CDR3 residues: CASSQDADTQYF. The CDR3 DNA reads as TGTGCCAGCAGCCAAGATGCGGATACGCAGTATTTT.

This clone was seen more than once but under ten times. The chain links TRBV11-1 to TRBJ1-2, with D possibly being TRBD1 (5 bases). The CDR3 loop spans 14 amino acids. In germline, CDR1 is SGHAT, CDR2 FQDESV (reference sequence). V was shortened by 5 bases and J by 4 bases, with 14 bases between the two germline ends. The CDR3 coding sequence is TGTGCCAGCAGCGGACACCGAACGGGCTATGGCTACACCTTC. Protein: CASSGHRTGYGYTF.